This entry lists 2 T cell receptor beta chains sequenced from one sample in a study of cytomegalovirus exposure and HLA in healthy donors. The primer mix had 60 Vbeta and 13 Jbeta primers. Produced via immunoSEQ multiplex PCR; TCRdb's table is partial and in-frame only. The sample contains 150,000 to 200,000 clones, around three quarters of which appear only once. Sequences were obtained from PBMCs. Receptors were obtained from a woman aged 25 to 39 in good health and CMV-seronegative.

V is TRBV11-2 and J is TRBJ1-1; 8 bases are a match to TRBD1. This CDR3 is built from 15 residues. Per the germline V gene, CDR1 is SGHAT and CDR2 is FQNNGV. Germline trimming cut 5 bases from V and 1 base from J; bases unmatched to any gene: 6. The CDR3 here is CASSRTGRENTEAFF. The CDR3 DNA reads as TGTGCCAGCAGCCGGACAGGGAGGGAGAACACTGAAGCTTTCTTT.

With regard to this clone: The junction differs from germline at one of its ends, possibly a read error. V is TRBV9 and J is TRBJ2-1; 7 positions match TRBD2. CDR1 and CDR2 (germline): SGDLS, YYNGEE. The CDR3 loop spans 15 amino acids. The CDR3 sequence is CASSVETSSHNEQFF. The CDR3 DNA sequence: TGTGCCAGCAGCGTAGAGACTAGCTCCCACAATGAGCAGTTCTTC.